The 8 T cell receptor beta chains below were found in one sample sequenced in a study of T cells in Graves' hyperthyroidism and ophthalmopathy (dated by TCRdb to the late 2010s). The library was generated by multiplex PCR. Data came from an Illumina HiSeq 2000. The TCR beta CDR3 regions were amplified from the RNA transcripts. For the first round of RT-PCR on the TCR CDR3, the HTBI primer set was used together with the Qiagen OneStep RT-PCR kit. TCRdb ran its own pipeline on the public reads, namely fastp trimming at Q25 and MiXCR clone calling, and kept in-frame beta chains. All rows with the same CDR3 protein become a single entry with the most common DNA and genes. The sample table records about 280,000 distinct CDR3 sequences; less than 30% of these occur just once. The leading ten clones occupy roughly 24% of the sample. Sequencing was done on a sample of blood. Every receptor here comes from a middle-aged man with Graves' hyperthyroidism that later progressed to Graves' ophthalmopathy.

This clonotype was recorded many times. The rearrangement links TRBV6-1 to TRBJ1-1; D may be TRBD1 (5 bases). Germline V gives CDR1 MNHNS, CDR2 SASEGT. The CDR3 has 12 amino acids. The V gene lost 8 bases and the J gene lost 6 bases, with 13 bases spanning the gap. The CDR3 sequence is CASDQGDAEAFF. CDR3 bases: TGTGCCAGCGACCAGGGAGACGCTGAAGCTTTCTTT.

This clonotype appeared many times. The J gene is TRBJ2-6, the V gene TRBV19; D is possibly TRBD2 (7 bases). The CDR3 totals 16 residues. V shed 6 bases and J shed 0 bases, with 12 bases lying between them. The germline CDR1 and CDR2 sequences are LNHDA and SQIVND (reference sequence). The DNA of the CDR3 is TGTGCCAGTAGGGGGGGGGCGAGCTCTGGGGCCAACGTCCTGACTTTC. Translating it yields CASRGGASSGANVLTF. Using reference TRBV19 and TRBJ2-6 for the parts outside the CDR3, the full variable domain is DGGITQSPKYLFRKEGQNVTLSCEQNLNHDAMYWYRQDPGQGLRLIYYSQIVNDFQKGDIAEGYSVSREKKESFPLTVTSAQKNPTAFYLCASRGGASSGANVLTFGAGSRLTVL.

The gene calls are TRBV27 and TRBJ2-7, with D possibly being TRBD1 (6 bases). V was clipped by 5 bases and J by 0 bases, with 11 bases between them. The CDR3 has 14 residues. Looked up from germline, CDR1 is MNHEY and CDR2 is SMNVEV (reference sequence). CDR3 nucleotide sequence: TGTGCCAGCAGTAGAAACAGGGACTCCTACGAGCAGTACTTC. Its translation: CASSRNRDSYEQYF.

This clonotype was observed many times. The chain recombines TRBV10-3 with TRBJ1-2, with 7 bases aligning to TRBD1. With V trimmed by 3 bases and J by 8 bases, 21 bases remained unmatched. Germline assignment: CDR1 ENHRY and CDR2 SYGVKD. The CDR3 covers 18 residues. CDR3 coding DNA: TGTGCCATCAGTGACCTCTTCGAAAGGGGGCGTGAGCATCAGGGCTACACCTTC. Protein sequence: CAISDLFERGREHQGYTF.

The DNA for the CDR3 is TGTGCCAGCAGCTTAGGTGGGGGGGCCGGGTACGAGCAGTACTTC. Its protein product is CASSLGGGAGYEQYF. The chain employs TRBV11-2 and TRBJ2-7; possibly TRBD2 for D (7 bases). The V end was cut by 1 base, the J end by 4 bases, with 14 bases between. The CDR3 length is 15 residues. CDR1 is SGHAT, CDR2 FQNNGV, per germline.

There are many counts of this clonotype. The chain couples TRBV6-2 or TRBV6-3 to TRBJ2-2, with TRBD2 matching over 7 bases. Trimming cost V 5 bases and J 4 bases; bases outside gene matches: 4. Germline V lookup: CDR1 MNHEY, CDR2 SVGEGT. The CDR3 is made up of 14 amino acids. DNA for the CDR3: TGTGCCAGCAGTCGGACTAGAACCACCGGGGAGCTGTTTTTT. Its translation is CASSRTRTTGELFF.

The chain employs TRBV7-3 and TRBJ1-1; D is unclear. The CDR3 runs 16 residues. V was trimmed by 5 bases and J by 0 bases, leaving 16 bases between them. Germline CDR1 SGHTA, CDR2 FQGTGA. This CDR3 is CASSIGPDGMNTEAFF. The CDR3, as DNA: TGTGCCAGCAGCATAGGACCTGACGGCATGAACACTGAAGCTTTCTTT. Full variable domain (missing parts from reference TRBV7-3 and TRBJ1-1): GAGVSQTPSNKVTEKGKYVELRCDPISGHTALYWYRQSLGQGPEFLIYFQGTGAADDSGLPNDRFFAVRPEGSVSTLKIQRTERGDSAVYLCASSIGPDGMNTEAFFGQGTRLTVV.

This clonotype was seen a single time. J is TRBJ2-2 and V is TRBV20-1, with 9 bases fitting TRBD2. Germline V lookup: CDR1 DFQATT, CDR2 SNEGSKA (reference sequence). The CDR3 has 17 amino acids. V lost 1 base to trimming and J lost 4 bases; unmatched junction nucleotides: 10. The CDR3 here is CSARVWREGEGTGELFF. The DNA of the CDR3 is TGCAGTGCTAGAGTTTGGCGGGAGGGTGAAGGCACCGGGGAGCTGTTTTTT.